The 14 T cell receptor beta chains below were found in one sample sequenced in a study of vaccination and CD4 T cells after COVID-19. The sample's treatment: roughly 10-day PBMC culture with coronavirus spike peptide pools or control peptides (ViraFEST assay). Which antigens these TCRs recognize remains unknown. The Oncomine TCR Beta short-read assay generated sequence data from the DNA of cultured CD4+ T cells. TCRdb re-called the PCR reads through MiXCR, storing one row per CDR3 protein. The data show just under 4,500 distinct CDR3 sequences, about 21% seen once. Sequenced material: CD4+ T cells from blood, cultured in vitro. The receptors originated from a human donor who had recovered from COVID-19.

CDR3 DNA: TGTGCCAGCAGTTCGTACAGGGCCTTAGAAGAGCCCCAGTATTTT. It translates to CASSSYRALEEPQYF. The rearrangement uses TRBV12-3 or TRBV12-4 and TRBJ1-5; possible D gene TRBD1, 6 bases. Near its end, the DNA agrees better with TRBJ2-3, so the J call may be wrong. The CDR3 runs 15 residues.

This clonotype was seen a few times. V usage is TRBV2 and J usage is TRBJ1-3; D is uncertain. The V and J ends lost 0 bases and 4 bases respectively, with 7 bases between them. The CDR3 spans 14 residues. The germline CDR1 and CDR2 sequences are SNHLY and FYNNEI. The CDR3 loop reads CASSEALVGNTIYF. DNA for the CDR3: TGTGCCAGCAGTGAAGCGCTTGTCGGAAACACCATATATTTT.

The CDR3 here is CASSLGFIAGGRSTDTQYF. In DNA form, the CDR3 reads TGCGCCAGCAGCCTCGGTTTCATAGCGGGGGGACGGAGCACAGATACGCAGTATTTT. This chain uses TRBV5-1 with TRBJ2-3, with 10 bases aligning to TRBD2. After removal of 4 bases from V and 0 bases from J, the junction contained 14 bases not matched to a gene. The CDR3 spans 19 residues. CDR1 and CDR2 from the germline V gene are SGHRS and YFSETQ.

This clonotype turned up a few times. This rearrangement joins TRBV6-4 to TRBJ1-4, with TRBD1 as a possible D gene (5 bases). The CDR3 has 16 residues. With 5 bases removed from V and 8 bases from J, the gap between germline ends came to 21 bases. The germline CDR1 and CDR2 sequences are MRHNA and SNTAGT. CDR3 in amino acids: CASSPTAGLPMEKLFF. In nucleotides, the CDR3 is TGTGCCAGCAGTCCAACCGCGGGACTCCCGATGGAAAAACTGTTTTTT.

This chain connects TRBV20-1 to TRBJ2-5, with D possibly matching TRBD2 (6 bases). CDR1 is DFQATT, CDR2 SNEGSKA, per germline (reference sequence). The CDR3 spans 14 residues. V was clipped by 3 bases and J by 3 bases, with 14 bases between them. The CDR3 DNA follows: TGCAGTGCTAGCCCCTTCGGAGGGGAAGAGACCCAGTACTTC. Amino acids: CSASPFGGEETQYF.

By its share, this clonotype is medium-sized. This chain links TRBV12-3 or TRBV12-4 with TRBJ1-1; D is unclear. There are 13 residues in the CDR3. V shed 8 bases and J shed 0 bases, with 10 bases lying between them. The CDR3 protein is CASQRLLNTEAFF. The CDR3 DNA reads as TGTGCCAGCCAGAGACTCCTGAACACTGAAGCTTTCTTT.

Relative to its sample, this clonotype is medium-sized (0.01 to 0.1%). The chain joins TRBV11-3 to TRBJ2-1; D not certain. Germline V lookup: CDR1 SGHNT, CDR2 YENEEA. This CDR3 has 13 amino acids. Trimming cost V 3 bases and J 7 bases, with 10 bases left between them. The chain's CDR3 is CASSLNLRNEQFF. In DNA, the CDR3 is TGTGCCAGCAGCTTGAACTTGAGGAATGAGCAGTTCTTC.

This clonotype is medium-sized (0.01 to 0.1%). The chain employs TRBV12-3 or TRBV12-4 and TRBJ2-5, with D unresolved. Trimming pared 5 bases from V and 5 bases from J, leaving 9 bases between. The CDR3 extends over 12 amino acids. The CDR3 bases are TGTGCCAGCAGTCTAATACTCGAGACCCAGTACTTC. Translation: CASSLILETQYF.

The chain is built from TRBV6-1 and TRBJ2-5; 12 nucleotides line up with TRBD1. Germline V gene lookup returns CDR1 MNHNS and CDR2 SASEGT. Trimming at V came to 6 bases and at J to 6 bases, leaving 8 bases not matched to a gene. There are 15 residues in the CDR3. CDR3 region: CASSPGTGGAKTQYF. CDR3 nucleotides: TGTGCCAGCAGCCCCGGGACAGGGGGCGCGAAGACCCAGTACTTC.

The chain joins TRBV9 to TRBJ1-1; D is undetermined. The CDR3 has 10 residues. Looked up from germline, CDR1 is SGDLS and CDR2 is YYNGEE. Trimming pared 3 bases from V and 6 bases from J, leaving 3 bases between. CDR3 nucleotides: TGTGCCAGCAGCGACTCTGAAGCTTTCTTT. Protein product: CASSDSEAFF.

In its sample, this clonotype was seen a few times. The CDR3 bases are TGTGCCAGCAGCGCTGGGACAGGCATCCCACAAGAGACCCAGTACTTC. This translates into CASSAGTGIPQETQYF. V gene TRBV5-6 combines with J gene TRBJ2-5, with TRBD1 identical over 8 bases. V lost 4 bases to trimming and J lost 2 bases; unmatched junction nucleotides: 10. Germline lookup yields CDR1 SGHDT and CDR2 YYEEEE. This CDR3 has 16 amino acids.

This clonotype came up a few times. This chain links TRBV12-3 or TRBV12-4 with TRBJ1-1, with no clear D. The CDR3 contains 11 residues. Trimming took off 2 bases at V and 7 bases at J, with 5 bases between the two ends. CDR3 protein: CASSLRYEAFF. In nucleotides, the CDR3 is TGTGCCAGCAGTTTACGATATGAAGCTTTCTTT.

The chain joins TRBV7-8 to TRBJ1-2; TRBD1 matches at 9 bases. The V gene's germline CDR1 is SGHVS and CDR2 FQNEAQ. The CDR3 spans 15 residues. The ends lost 0 bases at V and 3 bases at J; junction bases unmatched: 2. In DNA form, the CDR3 reads TGTGCCAGCAGCTTAGCGTGGGACAGGGACTATGGCTACACCTTC. Translated: CASSLAWDRDYGYTF.

The chain links TRBV7-2 to TRBJ2-3; 8 nucleotides line up with TRBD2. The CDR3 is made up of 20 amino acids. Germline V gene data show CDR1 as SGHTA and CDR2 as FQGNSA. V trimming: 0 bases; J trimming: 2 bases; junction bases outside the gene matches: 16. The CDR3 nucleotides are TGTGCCAGCAGCTTAGCTCGGGTATTTACTAGCGGACAAAACACAGATACGCAGTATTTT. This codes for CASSLARVFTSGQNTDTQYF.